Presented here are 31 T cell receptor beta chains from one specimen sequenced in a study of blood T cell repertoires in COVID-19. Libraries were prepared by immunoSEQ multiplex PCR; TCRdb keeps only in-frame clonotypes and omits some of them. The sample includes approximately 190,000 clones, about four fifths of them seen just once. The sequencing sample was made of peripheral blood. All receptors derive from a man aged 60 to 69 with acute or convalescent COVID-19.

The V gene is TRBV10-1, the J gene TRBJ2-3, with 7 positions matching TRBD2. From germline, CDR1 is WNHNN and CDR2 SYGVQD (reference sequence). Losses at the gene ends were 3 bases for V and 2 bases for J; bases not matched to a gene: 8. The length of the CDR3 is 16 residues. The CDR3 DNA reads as TGCGCCAGCAGTGAATGGCTAGCGGAGTCCACAGATACGCAGTATTTT. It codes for CASSEWLAESTDTQYF.

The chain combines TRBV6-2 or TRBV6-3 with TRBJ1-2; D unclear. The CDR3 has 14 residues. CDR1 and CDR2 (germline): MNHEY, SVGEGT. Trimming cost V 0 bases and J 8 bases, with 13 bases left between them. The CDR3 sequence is CASSYSFAGVGYTF. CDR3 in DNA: TGTGCCAGCAGTTACTCTTTTGCGGGAGTAGGCTACACCTTC.

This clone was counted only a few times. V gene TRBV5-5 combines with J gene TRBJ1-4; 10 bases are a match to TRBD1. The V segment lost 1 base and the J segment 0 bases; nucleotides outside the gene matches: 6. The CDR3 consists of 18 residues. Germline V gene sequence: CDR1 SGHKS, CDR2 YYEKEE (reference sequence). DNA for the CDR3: TGTGCCAGCAGCTTGATTGGACAGGGGGGTGCAACTAATGAAAAACTGTTTTTT. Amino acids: CASSLIGQGGATNEKLFF.

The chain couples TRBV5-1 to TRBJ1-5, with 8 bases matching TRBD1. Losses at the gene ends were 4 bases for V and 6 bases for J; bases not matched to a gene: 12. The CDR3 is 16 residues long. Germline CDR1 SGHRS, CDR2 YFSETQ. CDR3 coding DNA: TGCGCCAGCAGCCCTACCGGACAGGGAGGCGGTCAGCCCCAGCATTTT. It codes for CASSPTGQGGGQPQHF. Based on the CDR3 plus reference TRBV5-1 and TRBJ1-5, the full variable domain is KAGVTQTPRYLIKTRGQQVTLSCSPISGHRSVSWYQQTPGQGLQFLFEYFSETQRNKGNFPGRFSGRQFSNSRSEMNVSTLELGDSALYLCASSPTGQGGGQPQHFGDGTRLSIL.

CDR3 nucleotides: TGTGCCAGCAGCGTCTCCCGGACAGGGGGCGATGGCTACACCTTC. Its protein is CASSVSRTGGDGYTF. The rearrangement links TRBV7-9 to TRBJ1-2, with TRBD1 identical over 11 bases. Germline V gives CDR1 SEHNR, CDR2 FQNEAQ (reference sequence). J lost 6 bases, V lost 5 bases, and 8 bases had no gene match. CDR3 length: 15 residues.

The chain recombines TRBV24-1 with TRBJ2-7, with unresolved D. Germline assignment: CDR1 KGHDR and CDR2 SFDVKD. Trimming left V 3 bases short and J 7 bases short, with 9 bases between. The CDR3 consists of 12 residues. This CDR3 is CATSDPYREQYF. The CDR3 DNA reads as TGTGCCACCAGTGATCCCTATCGGGAGCAGTACTTC.

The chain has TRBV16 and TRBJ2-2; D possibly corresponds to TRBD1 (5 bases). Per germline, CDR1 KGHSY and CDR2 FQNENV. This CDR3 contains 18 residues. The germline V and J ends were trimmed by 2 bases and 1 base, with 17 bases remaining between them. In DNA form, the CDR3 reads TGTGCCAGCAGCCAACTCGCAGGGTTCGATGTGAACACCGGGGAGCTGTTTTTT. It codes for CASSQLAGFDVNTGELFF. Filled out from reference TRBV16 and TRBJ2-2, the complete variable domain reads GEEVAQTPKHLVRGEGQKAKLYCAPIKGHSYVFWYQQVLKNEFKFLISFQNENVFDETGMPKERFSAKCLPNSPCSLEIQATKLEDSAVYFCASSQLAGFDVNTGELFFGEGSRLTVL.

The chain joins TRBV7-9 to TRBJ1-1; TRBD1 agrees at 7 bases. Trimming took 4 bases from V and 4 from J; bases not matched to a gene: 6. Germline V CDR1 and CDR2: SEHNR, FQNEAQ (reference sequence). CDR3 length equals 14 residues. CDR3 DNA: TGTGCCAGCAGCTCGACAGGGTGGAGCACTGAAGCTTTCTTT. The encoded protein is CASSSTGWSTEAFF.

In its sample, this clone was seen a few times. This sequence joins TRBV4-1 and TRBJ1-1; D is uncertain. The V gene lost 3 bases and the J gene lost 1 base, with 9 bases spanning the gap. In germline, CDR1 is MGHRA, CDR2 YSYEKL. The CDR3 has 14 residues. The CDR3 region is CASSHHTENTEAFF. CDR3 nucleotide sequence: TGCGCCAGCAGCCATCATACAGAGAACACTGAAGCTTTCTTT.

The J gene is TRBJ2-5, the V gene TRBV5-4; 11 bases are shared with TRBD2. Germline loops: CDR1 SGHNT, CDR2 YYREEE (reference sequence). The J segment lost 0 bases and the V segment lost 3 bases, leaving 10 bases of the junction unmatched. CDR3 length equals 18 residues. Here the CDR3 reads CASSSGLLAGGNQETQYF. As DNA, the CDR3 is TGTGCCAGCAGCTCCGGCCTTCTAGCGGGGGGCAACCAAGAGACCCAGTACTTC.

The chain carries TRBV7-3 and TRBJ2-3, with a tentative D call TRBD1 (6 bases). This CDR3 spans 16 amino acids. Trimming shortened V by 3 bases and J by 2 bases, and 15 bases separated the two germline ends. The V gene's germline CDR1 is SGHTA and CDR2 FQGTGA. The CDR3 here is CASSFKQGPHTDTQYF. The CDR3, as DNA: TGTGCCAGCAGCTTCAAACAGGGCCCCCACACAGATACGCAGTATTTT.

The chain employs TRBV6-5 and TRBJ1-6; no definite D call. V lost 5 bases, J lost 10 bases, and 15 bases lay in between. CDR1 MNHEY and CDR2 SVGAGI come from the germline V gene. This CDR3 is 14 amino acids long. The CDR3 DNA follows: TGTGCCAGCAGTACCGGGGTGGGTGTGTCACCCCTCCACTTT. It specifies CASSTGVGVSPLHF.

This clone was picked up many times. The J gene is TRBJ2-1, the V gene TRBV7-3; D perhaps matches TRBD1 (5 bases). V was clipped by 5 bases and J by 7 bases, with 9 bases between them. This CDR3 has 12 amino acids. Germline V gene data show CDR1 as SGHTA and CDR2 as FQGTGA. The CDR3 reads CASSLGVNEQFF. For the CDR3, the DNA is TGTGCCAGCAGCCTAGGGGTTAATGAGCAGTTCTTC.

DNA of the CDR3: TGTGTCAGAGTTTCAGGGATAGGGAACACTGAAGCTTTCTTT. This translates into CVRVSGIGNTEAFF. The J gene is TRBJ1-1, the V gene TRBV7-5; the tabulated D call, TRBD1, remains unverified against the DNA. TRBV7-5 is designated a pseudogene. The CDR3 spans 14 residues.

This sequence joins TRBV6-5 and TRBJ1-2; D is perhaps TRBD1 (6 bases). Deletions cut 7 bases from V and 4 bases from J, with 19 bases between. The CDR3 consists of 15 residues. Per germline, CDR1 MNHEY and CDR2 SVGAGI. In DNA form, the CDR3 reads TGTGCCAGCAACTTAGACAGGTCCCTCTTCTATGGCTACACCTTC. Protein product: CASNLDRSLFYGYTF.

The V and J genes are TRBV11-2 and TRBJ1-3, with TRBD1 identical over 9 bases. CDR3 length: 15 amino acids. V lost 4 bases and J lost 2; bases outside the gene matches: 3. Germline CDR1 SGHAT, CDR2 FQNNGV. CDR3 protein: CASSSGQGPGNTIYF. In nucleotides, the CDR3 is TGTGCCAGCAGCTCAGGACAGGGGCCTGGAAACACCATATATTTT.

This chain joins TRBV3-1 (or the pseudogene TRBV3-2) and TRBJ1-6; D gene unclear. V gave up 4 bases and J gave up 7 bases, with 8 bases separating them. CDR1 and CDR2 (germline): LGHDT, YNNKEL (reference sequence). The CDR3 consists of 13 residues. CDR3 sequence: CASSLFLNSPLHF. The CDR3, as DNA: TGTGCCAGCAGCCTTTTTTTAAATTCACCCCTCCACTTT.

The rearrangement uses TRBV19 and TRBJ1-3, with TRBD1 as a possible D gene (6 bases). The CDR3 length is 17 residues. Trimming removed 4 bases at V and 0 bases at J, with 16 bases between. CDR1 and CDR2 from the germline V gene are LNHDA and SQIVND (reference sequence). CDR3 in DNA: TGTGCCAGTAGTACCGTTTTGGGGGCAAGCTCTGGAAACACCATATATTTT. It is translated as CASSTVLGASSGNTIYF.

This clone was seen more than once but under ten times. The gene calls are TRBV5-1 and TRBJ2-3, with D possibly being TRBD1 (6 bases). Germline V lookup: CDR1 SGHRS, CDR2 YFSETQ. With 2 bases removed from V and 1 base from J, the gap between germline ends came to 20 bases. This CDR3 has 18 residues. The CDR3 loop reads CASSLGQGSPRGTDTQYF. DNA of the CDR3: TGCGCCAGCAGCTTAGGGCAGGGGTCGCCACGTGGCACAGATACGCAGTATTTT.

The CDR3 spells CASSLAGSSGSTDTQYF. The CDR3 coding sequence is TGCGCCAGCAGCTTGGCAGGTAGTAGCGGGAGCACAGATACGCAGTATTTT. V usage is TRBV5-1 and J usage is TRBJ2-3; 7 bases line up with TRBD2. This CDR3 comprises 17 residues. Germline CDR1 reads SGHRS; CDR2 reads YFSETQ. J lost 0 bases, V lost 0 bases, and 7 bases had no gene match.

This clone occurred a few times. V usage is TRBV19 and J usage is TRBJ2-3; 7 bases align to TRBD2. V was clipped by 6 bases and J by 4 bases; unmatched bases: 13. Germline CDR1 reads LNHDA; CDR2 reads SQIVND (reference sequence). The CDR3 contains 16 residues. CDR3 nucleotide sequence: TGTGCCAGTAGCCCAACCGGACTAGGTTTGGCAGATACGCAGTATTTT. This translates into CASSPTGLGLADTQYF.

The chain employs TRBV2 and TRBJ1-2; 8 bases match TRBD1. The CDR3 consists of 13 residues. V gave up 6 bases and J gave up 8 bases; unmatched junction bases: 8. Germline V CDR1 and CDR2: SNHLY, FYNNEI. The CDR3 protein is CASRPSGGGGYTF. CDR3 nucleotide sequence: TGTGCCAGCAGACCCTCAGGGGGCGGCGGCTACACCTTC.

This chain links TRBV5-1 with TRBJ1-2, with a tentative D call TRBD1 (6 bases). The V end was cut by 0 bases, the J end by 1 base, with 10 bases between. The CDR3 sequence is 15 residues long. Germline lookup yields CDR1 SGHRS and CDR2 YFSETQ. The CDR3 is CASSLEQGFNYGYTF. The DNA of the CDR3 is TGCGCCAGCAGCTTGGAACAGGGTTTTAACTATGGCTACACCTTC.

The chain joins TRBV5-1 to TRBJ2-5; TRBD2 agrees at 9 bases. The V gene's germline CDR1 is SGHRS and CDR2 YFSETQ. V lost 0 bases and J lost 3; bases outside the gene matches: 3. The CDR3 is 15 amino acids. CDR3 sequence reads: CASSLGGREEETQYF. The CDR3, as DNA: TGCGCCAGCAGCTTGGGCGGGAGGGAGGAAGAGACCCAGTACTTC.

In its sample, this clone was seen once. CDR3 DNA sequence: TGTGCCAGCAGTAAATCTCCGGGACTAGCGGGGGACAATGAGCAGTTCTTC. Its protein is CASSKSPGLAGDNEQFF. This chain links TRBV3-1 (or the pseudogene TRBV3-2) with TRBJ2-1; TRBD2 aligns across 14 bases. V lost 6 bases, J lost 5 bases, and 9 bases stayed unmatched. The CDR3 covers 17 residues. Looked up from germline, CDR1 is LGHDT and CDR2 is YNNKEL (reference sequence).

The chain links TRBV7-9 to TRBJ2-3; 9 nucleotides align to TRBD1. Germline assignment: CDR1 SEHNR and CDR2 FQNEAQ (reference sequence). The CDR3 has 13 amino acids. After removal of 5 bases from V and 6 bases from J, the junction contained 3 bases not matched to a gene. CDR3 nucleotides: TGTGCCAGCAGCCCGACAGGGGGGGATACGCAGTATTTT. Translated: CASSPTGGDTQYF. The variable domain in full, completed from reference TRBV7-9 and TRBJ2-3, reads DTGVSQNPRHKITKRGQNVTFRCDPISEHNRLYWYRQTLGQGPEFLTYFQNEAQLEKSRLLSDRFSAERPKGSFSTLEIQRTEQGDSAMYLCASSPTGGDTQYFGPGTRLTVL.

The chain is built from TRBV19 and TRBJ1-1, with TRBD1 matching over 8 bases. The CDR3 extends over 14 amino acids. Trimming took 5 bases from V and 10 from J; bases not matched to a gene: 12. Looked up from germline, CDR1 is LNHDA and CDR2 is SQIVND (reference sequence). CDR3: CASSPGQGPNGAFF. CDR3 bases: TGTGCCAGTAGTCCCGGACAGGGACCCAACGGAGCTTTCTTT. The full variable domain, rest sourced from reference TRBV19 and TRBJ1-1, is DGGITQSPKYLFRKEGQNVTLSCEQNLNHDAMYWYRQDPGQGLRLIYYSQIVNDFQKGDIAEGYSVSREKKESFPLTVTSAQKNPTAFYLCASSPGQGPNGAFFGQGTRLTVV.

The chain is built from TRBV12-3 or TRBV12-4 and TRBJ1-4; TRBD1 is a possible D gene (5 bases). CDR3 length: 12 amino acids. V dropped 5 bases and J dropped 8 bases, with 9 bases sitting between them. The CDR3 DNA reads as TGTGCCAGCAGTCCGCGACAGGAAAAACTGTTTTTT. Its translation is CASSPRQEKLFF.

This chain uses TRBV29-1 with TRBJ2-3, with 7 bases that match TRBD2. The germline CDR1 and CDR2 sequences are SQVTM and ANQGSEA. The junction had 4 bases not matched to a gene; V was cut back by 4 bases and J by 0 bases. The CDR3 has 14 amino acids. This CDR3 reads CSVATAGSTDTQYF. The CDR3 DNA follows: TGCAGCGTTGCAACAGCGGGAAGCACAGATACGCAGTATTTT.

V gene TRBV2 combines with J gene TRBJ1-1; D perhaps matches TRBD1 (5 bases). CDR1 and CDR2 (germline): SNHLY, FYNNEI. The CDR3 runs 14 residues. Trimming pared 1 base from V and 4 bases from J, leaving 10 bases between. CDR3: CASSEGGRVTEAFF. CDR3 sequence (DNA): TGTGCCAGCAGTGAAGGGGGCAGGGTCACTGAAGCTTTCTTT.

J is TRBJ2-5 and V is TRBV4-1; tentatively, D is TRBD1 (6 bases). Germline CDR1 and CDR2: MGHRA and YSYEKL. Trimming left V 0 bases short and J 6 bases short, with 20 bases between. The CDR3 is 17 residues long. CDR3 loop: CASSQENPGQFRQTQYF. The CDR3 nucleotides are TGCGCCAGCAGCCAAGAAAACCCCGGACAGTTTCGACAGACCCAGTACTTC.